A selection of T cell receptor beta chains follows, all from one sample in a study of metastatic and nonmetastatic thyroid tumors. TCRdb redid the clone calls on the PCR reads using MiXCR. The sample consists of around 5,900 clones, roughly a third of them appearing once. Source material: tumor tissue. These receptors were taken from a male donor with papillary thyroid cancer or a benign thyroid nodule (not recorded which). Some clones in this sample may be carry-over from other donors' samples. Both conserved end residues are part of each CDR3. A D gene is named only where the DNA matches it firmly. Size is omitted from some rows. Given values are once, few, many or a class for expanded clones.

cdr3_nt: TGTGCCAGCAGCGCCGAAGCGGGATCAGGAAATGAGCAGTTCTTC
cdr3_aa: CASSAEAGSGNEQFF
j_call: TRBJ2-1
v_call: TRBV7-8
d_call: TRBD2
clone_size: .

cdr3_nt: TGTGCCAGCAGTTTTGGGGACGAGCAGTACTTC
cdr3_aa: CASSFGDEQYF
j_call: TRBJ2-7
v_call: TRBV12-3/TRBV12-4
d_call: .
clone_size: large

cdr3_nt: TGTGCCAGCAGCTTATCCTACGAGCAGTACTTC
cdr3_aa: CASSLSYEQYF
j_call: TRBJ2-7
v_call: TRBV7-8
d_call: .
clone_size: few

cdr3_nt: TGTGCCACCAGTGTCGCCGGGAGGGCCGGTATTGACACAGATACGCAGTATTTT
cdr3_aa: CATSVAGRAGIDTDTQYF
j_call: TRBJ2-3
v_call: TRBV24-1
d_call: TRBD2
clone_size: .

cdr3_nt: TGCAGTGCTAGAGAAGGGGCAGGGAAAGTAGTTGAAAAACTGTTTTTT
cdr3_aa: CSAREGAGKVVEKLFF
j_call: TRBJ1-4
v_call: TRBV20-1
d_call: .
clone_size: .

cdr3_nt: TGTGCAGCTGCTCTCCGGGACAACTATGGCTACACCTTC
cdr3_aa: CAAALRDNYGYTF
j_call: TRBJ1-2
v_call: TRBV6-2/TRBV6-3
d_call: .
clone_size: .

cdr3_nt: TGTGCCAGCAGTTACAGGGGACGGGAATACGAGCAGTACTTC
cdr3_aa: CASSYRGREYEQYF
j_call: TRBJ2-7
v_call: TRBV12-3/TRBV12-4
d_call: TRBD1
clone_size: many

cdr3_nt: TGTGCCACCAGTGATTTTAACGGATACACAGATACGCAGTATTTT
cdr3_aa: CATSDFNGYTDTQYF
j_call: TRBJ2-3
v_call: TRBV24-1
d_call: .
clone_size: .

cdr3_nt: TGTGCCAGCAGCAACAGGGGCAAGAACACTGAAGCTTTCTTT
cdr3_aa: CASSNRGKNTEAFF
j_call: TRBJ1-1
v_call: TRBV6-2/TRBV6-3
d_call: TRBD1
clone_size: .

cdr3_nt: TGTGCCAGCAGATTAATAGGGGTTGATCAGCCCCAGCATTTT
cdr3_aa: CASRLIGVDQPQHF
j_call: TRBJ1-5
v_call: TRBV6-5
d_call: .
clone_size: .

cdr3_nt: TGTGCCAGCAAGACGGGTGATCAGCCCCAGCATTTT
cdr3_aa: CASKTGDQPQHF
j_call: TRBJ1-5
v_call: TRBV6-1
d_call: .
clone_size: few

cdr3_nt: TGTGCCAGCAGTTCTAGCGGACCCCAAGAGACCCAGTACTTC
cdr3_aa: CASSSSGPQETQYF
j_call: TRBJ2-5
v_call: TRBV28
d_call: TRBD2
clone_size: .

cdr3_nt: TGTGCCAGCAGCTTAGCTGATATGGCCGGGGAGCAGTTCTTC
cdr3_aa: CASSLADMAGEQFF
j_call: TRBJ2-1
v_call: TRBV11-2
d_call: .
clone_size: once